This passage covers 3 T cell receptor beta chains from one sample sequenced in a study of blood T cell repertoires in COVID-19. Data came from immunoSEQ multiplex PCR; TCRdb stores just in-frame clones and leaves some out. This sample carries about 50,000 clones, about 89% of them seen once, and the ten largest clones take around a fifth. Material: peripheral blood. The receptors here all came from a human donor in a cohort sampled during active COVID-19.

CDR3 coding DNA: TGTGCCAGCAGCTTAGCTTCCACGAACACCGGGGAGCTGTTTTTT. This encodes CASSLASTNTGELFF. The chain couples TRBV7-2 to TRBJ2-2, with D uncertain. Germline CDR1 SGHTA, CDR2 FQGNSA. The CDR3 loop spans 15 amino acids. V was trimmed by 0 bases and J by 0 bases, leaving 5 bases between them.

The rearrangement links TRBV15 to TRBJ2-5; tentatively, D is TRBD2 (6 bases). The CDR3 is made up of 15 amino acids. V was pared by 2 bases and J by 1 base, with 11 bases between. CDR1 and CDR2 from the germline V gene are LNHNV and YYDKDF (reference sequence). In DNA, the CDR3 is TGTGCCACCAGCAGAACGCGGGATATCCAAGAGACCCAGTACTTC. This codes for CATSRTRDIQETQYF.

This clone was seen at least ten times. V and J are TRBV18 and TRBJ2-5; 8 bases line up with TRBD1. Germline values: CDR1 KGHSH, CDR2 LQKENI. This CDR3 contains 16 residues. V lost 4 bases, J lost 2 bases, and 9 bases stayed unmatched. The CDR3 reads CASSRSVGTGQETQYF. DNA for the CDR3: TGTGCCAGCTCACGCTCCGTCGGGACAGGACAAGAGACCCAGTACTTC.